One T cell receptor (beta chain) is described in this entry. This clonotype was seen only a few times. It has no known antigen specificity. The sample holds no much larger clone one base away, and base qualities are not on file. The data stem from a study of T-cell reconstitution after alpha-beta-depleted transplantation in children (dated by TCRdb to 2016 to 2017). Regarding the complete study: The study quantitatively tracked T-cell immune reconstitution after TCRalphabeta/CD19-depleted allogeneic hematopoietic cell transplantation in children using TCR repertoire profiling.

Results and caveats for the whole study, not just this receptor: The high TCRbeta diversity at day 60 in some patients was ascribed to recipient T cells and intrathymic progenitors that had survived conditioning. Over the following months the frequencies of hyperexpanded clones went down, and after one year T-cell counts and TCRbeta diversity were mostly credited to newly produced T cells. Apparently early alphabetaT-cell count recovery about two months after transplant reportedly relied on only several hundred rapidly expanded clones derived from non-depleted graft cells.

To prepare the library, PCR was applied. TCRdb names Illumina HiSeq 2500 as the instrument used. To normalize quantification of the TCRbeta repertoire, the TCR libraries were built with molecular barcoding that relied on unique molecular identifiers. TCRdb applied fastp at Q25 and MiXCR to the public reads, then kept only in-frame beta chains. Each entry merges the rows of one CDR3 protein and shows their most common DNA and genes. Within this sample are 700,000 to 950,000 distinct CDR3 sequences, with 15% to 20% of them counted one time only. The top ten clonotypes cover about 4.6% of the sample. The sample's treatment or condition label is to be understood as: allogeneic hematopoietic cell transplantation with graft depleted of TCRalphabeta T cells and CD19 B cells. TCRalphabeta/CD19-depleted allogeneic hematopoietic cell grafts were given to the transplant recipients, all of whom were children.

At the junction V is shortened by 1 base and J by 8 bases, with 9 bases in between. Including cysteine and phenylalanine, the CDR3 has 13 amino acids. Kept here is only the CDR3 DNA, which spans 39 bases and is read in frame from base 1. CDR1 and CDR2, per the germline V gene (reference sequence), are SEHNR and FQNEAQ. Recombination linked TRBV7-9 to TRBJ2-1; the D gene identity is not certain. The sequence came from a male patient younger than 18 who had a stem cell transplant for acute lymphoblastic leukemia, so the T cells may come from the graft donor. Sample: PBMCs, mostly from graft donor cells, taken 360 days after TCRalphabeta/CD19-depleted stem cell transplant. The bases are TGTGCCAGCAGCTTAGTAGGCGAGTATGAGCAGTTCTTC. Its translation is CASSLVGEYEQFF.